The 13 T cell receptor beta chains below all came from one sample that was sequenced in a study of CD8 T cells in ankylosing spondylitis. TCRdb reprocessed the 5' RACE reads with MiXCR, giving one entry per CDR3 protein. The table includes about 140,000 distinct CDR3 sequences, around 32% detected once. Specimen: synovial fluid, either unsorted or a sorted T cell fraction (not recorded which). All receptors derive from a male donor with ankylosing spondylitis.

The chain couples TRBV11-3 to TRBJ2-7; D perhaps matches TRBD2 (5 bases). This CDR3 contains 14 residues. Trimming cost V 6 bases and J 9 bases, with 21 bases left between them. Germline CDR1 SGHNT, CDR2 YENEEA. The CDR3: CASSPKGDSSMQYF. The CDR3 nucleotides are TGTGCCAGCAGTCCAAAGGGAGACTCGTCGATGCAGTACTTC.

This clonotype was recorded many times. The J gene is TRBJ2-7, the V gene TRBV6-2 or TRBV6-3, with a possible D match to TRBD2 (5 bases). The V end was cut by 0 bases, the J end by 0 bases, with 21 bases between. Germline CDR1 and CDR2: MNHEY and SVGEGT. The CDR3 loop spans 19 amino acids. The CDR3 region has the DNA TGTGCCAGCAGTTACTCGATGAGCGCCCCTCCGGGGAGCTCCTACGAGCAGTACTTC. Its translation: CASSYSMSAPPGSSYEQYF.

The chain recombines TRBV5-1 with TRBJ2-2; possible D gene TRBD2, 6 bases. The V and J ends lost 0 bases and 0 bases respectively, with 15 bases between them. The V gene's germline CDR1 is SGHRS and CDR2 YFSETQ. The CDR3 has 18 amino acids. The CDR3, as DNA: TGCGCCAGCAGCTTGGGGGTTAGCGGCCTATCGAACACCGGGGAGCTGTTTTTT. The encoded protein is CASSLGVSGLSNTGELFF.

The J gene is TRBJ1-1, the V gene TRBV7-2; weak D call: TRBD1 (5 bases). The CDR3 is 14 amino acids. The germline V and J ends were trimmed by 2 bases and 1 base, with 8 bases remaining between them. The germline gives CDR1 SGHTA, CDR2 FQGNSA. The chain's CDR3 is CASSLYGGNTEAFF. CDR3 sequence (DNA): TGTGCCAGCAGCTTATATGGGGGGAACACTGAAGCTTTCTTT. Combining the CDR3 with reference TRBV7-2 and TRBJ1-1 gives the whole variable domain GAGVSQSPSNKVTEKGKDVELRCDPISGHTALYWYRQSLGQGLEFLIYFQGNSAPDKSGLPSDRFSAERTGGSVSTLTIQRTQQEDSAVYLCASSLYGGNTEAFFGQGTRLTVV.

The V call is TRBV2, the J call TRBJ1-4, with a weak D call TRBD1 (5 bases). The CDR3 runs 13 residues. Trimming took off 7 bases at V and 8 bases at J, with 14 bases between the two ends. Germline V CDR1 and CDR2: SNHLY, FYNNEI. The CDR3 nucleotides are TGTGCCAGCAAAGTATTCGGGACCGAAAAACTGTTTTTT. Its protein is CASKVFGTEKLFF.

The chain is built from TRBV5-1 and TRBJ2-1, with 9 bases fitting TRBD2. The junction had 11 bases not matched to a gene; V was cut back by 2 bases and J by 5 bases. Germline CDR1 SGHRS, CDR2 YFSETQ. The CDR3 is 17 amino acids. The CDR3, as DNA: TGCGCCAGCAGCTTAAGTTTAATCGGGACTAGCAACAATGAGCAGTTCTTC. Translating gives CASSLSLIGTSNNEQFF.

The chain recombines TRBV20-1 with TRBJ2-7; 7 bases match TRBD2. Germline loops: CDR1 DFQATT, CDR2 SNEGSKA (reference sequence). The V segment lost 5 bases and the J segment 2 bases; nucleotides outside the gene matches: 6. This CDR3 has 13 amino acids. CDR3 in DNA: TGCAGTGCTGGAACTAGCGTAACCTACGAGCAGTACTTC. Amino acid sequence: CSAGTSVTYEQYF.

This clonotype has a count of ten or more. The CDR3 spells CASRDRRSSYNSPLHF. Here the CDR3 DNA reads TGTGCCAGCAGGGACAGGCGCAGCTCCTATAATTCACCCCTCCACTTT. J is TRBJ1-6 and V is TRBV2; 7 positions agree with TRBD1. CDR3 length: 16 residues. From germline, CDR1 is SNHLY and CDR2 FYNNEI. The V segment lost 6 bases and the J segment 0 bases; nucleotides outside the gene matches: 5. The whole variable domain, filled in from reference TRBV2 and TRBJ1-6, reads EPEVTQTPSHQVTQMGQEVILRCVPISNHLYFYWYRQILGQKVEFLVSFYNNEISEKSEIFDDQFSVERPDGSNFTLKIRSTKLEDSAMYFCASRDRRSSYNSPLHFGNGTRLTVT.

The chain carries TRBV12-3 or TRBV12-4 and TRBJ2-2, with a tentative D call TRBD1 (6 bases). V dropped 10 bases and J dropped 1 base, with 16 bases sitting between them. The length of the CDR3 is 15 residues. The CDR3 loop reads CATTPGHWNTGELFF. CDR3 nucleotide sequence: TGTGCCACCACTCCGGGACACTGGAACACCGGGGAGCTGTTTTTT.

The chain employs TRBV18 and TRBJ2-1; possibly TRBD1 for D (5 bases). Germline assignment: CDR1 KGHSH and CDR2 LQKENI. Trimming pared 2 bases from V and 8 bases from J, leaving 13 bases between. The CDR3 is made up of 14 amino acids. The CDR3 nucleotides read TGTGCCAGCTCACCAGTTACAGTAGGGGATGAGCAGTTCTTC. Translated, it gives CASSPVTVGDEQFF. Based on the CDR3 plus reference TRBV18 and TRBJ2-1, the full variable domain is NAGVMQNPRHLVRRRGQEARLRCSPMKGHSHVYWYRQLPEEGLKFMVYLQKENIIDESGMPKERFSAEFPKEGPSILRIQQVVRGDSAAYFCASSPVTVGDEQFFGPGTRLTVL.

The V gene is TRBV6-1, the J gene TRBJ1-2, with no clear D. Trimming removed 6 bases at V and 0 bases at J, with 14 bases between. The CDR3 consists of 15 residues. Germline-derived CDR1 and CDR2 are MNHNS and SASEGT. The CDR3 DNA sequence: TGTGCCAGCAGCAATGGGCCTCGATCTAACTATGGCTACACCTTC. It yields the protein CASSNGPRSNYGYTF.

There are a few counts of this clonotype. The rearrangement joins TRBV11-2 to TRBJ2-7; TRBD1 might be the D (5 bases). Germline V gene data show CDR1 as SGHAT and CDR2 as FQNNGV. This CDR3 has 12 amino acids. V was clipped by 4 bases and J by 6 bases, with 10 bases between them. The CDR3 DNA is TGTGCCAGCAGCTCCACAGGAGCCGAGCAGTACTTC. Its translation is CASSSTGAEQYF. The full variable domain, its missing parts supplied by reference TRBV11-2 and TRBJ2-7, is EAGVAQSPRYKIIEKRQSVAFWCNPISGHATLYWYQQILGQGPKLLIQFQNNGVVDDSQLPKDRFSAERLKGVDSTLKIQPAKLEDSAVYLCASSSTGAEQYFGPGTRLTVT.

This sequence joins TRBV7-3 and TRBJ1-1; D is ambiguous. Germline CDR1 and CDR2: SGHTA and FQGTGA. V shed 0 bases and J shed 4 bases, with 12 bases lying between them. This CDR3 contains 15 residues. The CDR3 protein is CASSLTPVPGTEAFF. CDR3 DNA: TGTGCCAGCAGCTTAACCCCCGTTCCGGGCACTGAAGCTTTCTTT.